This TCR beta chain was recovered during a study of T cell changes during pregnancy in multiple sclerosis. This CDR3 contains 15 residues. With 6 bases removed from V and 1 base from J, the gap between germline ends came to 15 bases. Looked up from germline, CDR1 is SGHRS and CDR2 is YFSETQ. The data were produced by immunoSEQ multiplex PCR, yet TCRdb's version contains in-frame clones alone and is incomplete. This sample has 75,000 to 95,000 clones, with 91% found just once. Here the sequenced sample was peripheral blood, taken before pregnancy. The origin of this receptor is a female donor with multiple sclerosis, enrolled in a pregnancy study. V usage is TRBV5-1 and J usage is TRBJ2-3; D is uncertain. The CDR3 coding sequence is TGCGCCAGCAAGAAAGATGCGGTAGGCACAGATACGCAGTATTTT. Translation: CASKKDAVGTDTQYF.